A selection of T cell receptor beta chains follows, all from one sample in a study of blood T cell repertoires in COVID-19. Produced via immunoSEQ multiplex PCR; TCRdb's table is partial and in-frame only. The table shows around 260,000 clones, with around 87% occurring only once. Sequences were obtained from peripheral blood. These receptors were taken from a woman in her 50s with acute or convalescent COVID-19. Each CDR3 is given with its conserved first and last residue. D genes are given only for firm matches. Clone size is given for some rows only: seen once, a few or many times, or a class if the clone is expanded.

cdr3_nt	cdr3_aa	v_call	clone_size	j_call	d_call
TGTGCCAGCAGCTTACGGACAGGGACGGGAAACACCATATATTTT	CASSLRTGTGNTIYF	TRBV7-2	.	TRBJ1-3	TRBD1
TGTGCCAGCAGGCAGGGGGATCAGCCCCAGCATTTT	CASRQGDQPQHF	TRBV2	.	TRBJ1-5	TRBD1
TGCGCCAGCACCACGACCGGGAGCTCCTACAATGAGCAGTTCTTC	CASTTTGSSYNEQFF	TRBV5-1	.	TRBJ2-1	.
TGTGCCAGCAGTGATGCGGGGACTAATGAAAAACTGTTTTTT	CASSDAGTNEKLFF	TRBV2	.	TRBJ1-4	.
TGTGCCAGCAGCGCCCGCCATAGCTCCTACGAGCAGTACTTC	CASSARHSSYEQYF	TRBV7-3	.	TRBJ2-7	.
TGTGCCAGCAGCTTGGCAGGGGCCCTTAGCAATCAGCCCCAGCATTTT	CASSLAGALSNQPQHF	TRBV7-9	.	TRBJ1-5	.
TGTGCCAGCAGTACAGACAGGGCACAGTACTTC	CASSTDRAQYF	TRBV6-5	.	TRBJ2-4	TRBD1
TGTGCCAGCCGGGGAAGCTATGGCTACACCTTC	CASRGSYGYTF	TRBV6-5	.	TRBJ1-2	.
TGTGCCAGCTCACCAAAACTTGGGACAGCAAACACTGAAGCTTTCTTT	CASSPKLGTANTEAFF	TRBV18	.	TRBJ1-1	TRBD1
TGTGCCAGCAGCCAGCGACAGGTTCAAGAGACCCAGTACTTC	CASSQRQVQETQYF	TRBV5-4	once	TRBJ2-5	.
TGCGCCAGCAGCCAAGCCCATCGGGGAACGACTGAAGCTTTCTTT	CASSQAHRGTTEAFF	TRBV4-3	.	TRBJ1-1	.
TGTGCCAGCAGCCGTTCCGGGACAGGGTCTGACCGGGACACCGGGGAGCTGTTTTTT	CASSRSGTGSDRDTGELFF	TRBV27	.	TRBJ2-2	TRBD1
TGTGCCAGCAGCCTACAGGTCCTCTCCTACGAGCAGTACTTC	CASSLQVLSYEQYF	TRBV7-9	.	TRBJ2-7	.
TGTGCCAGTGTCGCTGGGGGGAACTCTGGAAACACCATATATTTT	CASVAGGNSGNTIYF	TRBV19	few	TRBJ1-3	.
TGTGCCAGCGAACCCCCAGGGTTTCGGAATCAGCCCCAGCATTTT	CASEPPGFRNQPQHF	TRBV28	.	TRBJ1-5	.
TGTGCCAGCAGTTTGCCCGGGGGTTCTCTCTACGAGCAGTACTTC	CASSLPGGSLYEQYF	TRBV28	.	TRBJ2-7	.
TGTGCCAGCACTCCCTCAGGGGGCGGGAGTTGGGGTGAGCAGTTCTTC	CASTPSGGGSWGEQFF	TRBV28	.	TRBJ2-1	.
TGTGCCAGCAGCGTAGCTCCTAGCGGAGATACCTACGAGCAGTACTTC	CASSVAPSGDTYEQYF	TRBV9	.	TRBJ2-7	TRBD2
TGTGCCAGCAGCTTAACTAGCGCTCACTACTCCTACGAGCAGTACTTC	CASSLTSAHYSYEQYF	TRBV11-2	.	TRBJ2-7	TRBD2
TGTGCCAGCAGCCCCGGGACTAGTTTTTACGAGCAGTACTTC	CASSPGTSFYEQYF	TRBV5-4	once	TRBJ2-7	TRBD2
TGTGCCAGCAGTCCCATGCTCAGCGGGAGCTTGAGCACCGGGGAGCTGTTTTTT	CASSPMLSGSLSTGELFF	TRBV28	.	TRBJ2-2	TRBD2
TGCGCCAGCCGGAACGCACTAGCGGCCTACGAGCAGTACTTC	CASRNALAAYEQYF	TRBV5-1	.	TRBJ2-7	TRBD2
TGTGCCAGCAGCGGCTACAGGGGTTTGGTTGAAAAACTGTTTTTT	CASSGYRGLVEKLFF	TRBV7-9	.	TRBJ1-4	TRBD1
TGTGCCAGCAGCCCTCCTCTGGCGAGGGCAGAGAAAGAGACCCAGTACTTC	CASSPPLARAEKETQYF	TRBV11-2	.	TRBJ2-5	.
TGTGCCAGCCAGCGGGATTGGGGAGCGGGACCCCGTGAGCAGTACTTC	CASQRDWGAGPREQYF	TRBV2	.	TRBJ2-7	TRBD2